Listed below are T cell receptor beta chains from one sample, sequenced in a study of blood T cell repertoires in COVID-19. Only in-frame clones appear in the TCRdb table, and some are missing; sequencing was by immunoSEQ multiplex PCR. The table shows over 200,000 clones, with 70% to 85% occurring only once. The specimen was peripheral blood. These receptors were collected from a woman older than 75 with COVID-19, enrolled during active disease. Both conserved end residues are part of each CDR3. D genes are given only for firm matches. Size tells how often a clone was seen (once, few, many) or the class of an expanded clone, and some rows leave it out.

clone_size: NA
j_call: TRBJ1-1
d_call: TRBD1
v_call: TRBV11-2
cdr3_nt: TGTGCCAGCAGGAAAAGGGGGCCGGACACTGAAGCTTTCTTT
cdr3_aa: CASRKRGPDTEAFF

clone_size: NA
j_call: TRBJ1-1
d_call: TRBD1
v_call: TRBV3-1/TRBV3-2
cdr3_nt: TGTGCCAGCAGCCTAGGGACAGGGTGGACTTTCTTT
cdr3_aa: CASSLGTGWTFF

clone_size: NA
j_call: TRBJ1-2
d_call: NA
v_call: TRBV12-3/TRBV12-4
cdr3_nt: TGTGCCAGCAGTTTGGGCAGGGAGGATGGCTACACCTTC
cdr3_aa: CASSLGREDGYTF

clone_size: NA
j_call: TRBJ1-4
d_call: NA
v_call: TRBV9
cdr3_nt: TGTGCCAGCAGCCCGAGGGGGAAGGGGCTGTTTTTT
cdr3_aa: CASSPRGKGLFF

clone_size: NA
j_call: TRBJ2-7
d_call: NA
v_call: TRBV6-5
cdr3_nt: TGTGCCAGCACCATAGGGACTGCAGAGTACTTC
cdr3_aa: CASTIGTAEYF

clone_size: NA
j_call: TRBJ1-2
d_call: NA
v_call: TRBV7-9
cdr3_nt: TGTGCCAGCAGCCCCGAGACCGGTCGGGGGGGCTCCTATGGCTACACCTTC
cdr3_aa: CASSPETGRGGSYGYTF

clone_size: few
j_call: TRBJ2-1
d_call: NA
v_call: TRBV5-1
cdr3_nt: TGCGCCAGCAGCTTGGCGACAGACAACAATGAGCAGTTCTTC
cdr3_aa: CASSLATDNNEQFF

clone_size: NA
j_call: TRBJ1-2
d_call: TRBD1
v_call: TRBV5-1
cdr3_nt: TGCGCCAGCAGCTTCCGACAGGGTGTCATCGGCTACACCTTC
cdr3_aa: CASSFRQGVIGYTF

clone_size: NA
j_call: TRBJ1-2
d_call: NA
v_call: TRBV24-1
cdr3_nt: TGTGCCACAGAGGGCGCGCGTTATGGCTACACCTTC
cdr3_aa: CATEGARYGYTF

clone_size: NA
j_call: TRBJ2-3
d_call: TRBD1
v_call: TRBV11-2
cdr3_nt: TGTGCCAGCAGCCCAACAGGGGTGAGCACAGATACGCAGTATTTT
cdr3_aa: CASSPTGVSTDTQYF

clone_size: NA
j_call: TRBJ1-1
d_call: NA
v_call: TRBV7-6
cdr3_nt: TGTGCCAGCAGCTCCGGAGCTAACACTGAAGCTTTCTTT
cdr3_aa: CASSSGANTEAFF

clone_size: NA
j_call: TRBJ2-5
d_call: TRBD1
v_call: TRBV28
cdr3_nt: TGTGCCAGCAGCCCGGGACAGGGAGAAGGGACCCAGTACTTC
cdr3_aa: CASSPGQGEGTQYF

clone_size: NA
j_call: TRBJ1-2
d_call: NA
v_call: TRBV12-3/TRBV12-4
cdr3_nt: TGTGCCAGCAGTTCCTACAGGGAGGGAGGCTACACCTTC
cdr3_aa: CASSSYREGGYTF

clone_size: NA
j_call: TRBJ2-7
d_call: TRBD2
v_call: TRBV3-1/TRBV3-2
cdr3_nt: TGTGCCAGCAGCCAAGGCGTCCAGCGGGGGGGCCGCGAGCAGTACTTC
cdr3_aa: CASSQGVQRGGREQYF

clone_size: NA
j_call: TRBJ2-3
d_call: NA
v_call: TRBV19
cdr3_nt: TGTGCCAGTAATGGGGAACGGAGGGGGGGGACAGATACGCAGTATTTT
cdr3_aa: CASNGERRGGTDTQYF

clone_size: NA
j_call: TRBJ1-2
d_call: NA
v_call: TRBV29-1
cdr3_nt: TGCAGCGGGAAGGAACAGGGAGACTATGGCTACACCTTC
cdr3_aa: CSGKEQGDYGYTF

clone_size: NA
j_call: TRBJ1-2
d_call: NA
v_call: TRBV14
cdr3_nt: TGTGCCAGCAGCCCGTCGGACAGAGTCGGCTATGGCTACACCTTC
cdr3_aa: CASSPSDRVGYGYTF